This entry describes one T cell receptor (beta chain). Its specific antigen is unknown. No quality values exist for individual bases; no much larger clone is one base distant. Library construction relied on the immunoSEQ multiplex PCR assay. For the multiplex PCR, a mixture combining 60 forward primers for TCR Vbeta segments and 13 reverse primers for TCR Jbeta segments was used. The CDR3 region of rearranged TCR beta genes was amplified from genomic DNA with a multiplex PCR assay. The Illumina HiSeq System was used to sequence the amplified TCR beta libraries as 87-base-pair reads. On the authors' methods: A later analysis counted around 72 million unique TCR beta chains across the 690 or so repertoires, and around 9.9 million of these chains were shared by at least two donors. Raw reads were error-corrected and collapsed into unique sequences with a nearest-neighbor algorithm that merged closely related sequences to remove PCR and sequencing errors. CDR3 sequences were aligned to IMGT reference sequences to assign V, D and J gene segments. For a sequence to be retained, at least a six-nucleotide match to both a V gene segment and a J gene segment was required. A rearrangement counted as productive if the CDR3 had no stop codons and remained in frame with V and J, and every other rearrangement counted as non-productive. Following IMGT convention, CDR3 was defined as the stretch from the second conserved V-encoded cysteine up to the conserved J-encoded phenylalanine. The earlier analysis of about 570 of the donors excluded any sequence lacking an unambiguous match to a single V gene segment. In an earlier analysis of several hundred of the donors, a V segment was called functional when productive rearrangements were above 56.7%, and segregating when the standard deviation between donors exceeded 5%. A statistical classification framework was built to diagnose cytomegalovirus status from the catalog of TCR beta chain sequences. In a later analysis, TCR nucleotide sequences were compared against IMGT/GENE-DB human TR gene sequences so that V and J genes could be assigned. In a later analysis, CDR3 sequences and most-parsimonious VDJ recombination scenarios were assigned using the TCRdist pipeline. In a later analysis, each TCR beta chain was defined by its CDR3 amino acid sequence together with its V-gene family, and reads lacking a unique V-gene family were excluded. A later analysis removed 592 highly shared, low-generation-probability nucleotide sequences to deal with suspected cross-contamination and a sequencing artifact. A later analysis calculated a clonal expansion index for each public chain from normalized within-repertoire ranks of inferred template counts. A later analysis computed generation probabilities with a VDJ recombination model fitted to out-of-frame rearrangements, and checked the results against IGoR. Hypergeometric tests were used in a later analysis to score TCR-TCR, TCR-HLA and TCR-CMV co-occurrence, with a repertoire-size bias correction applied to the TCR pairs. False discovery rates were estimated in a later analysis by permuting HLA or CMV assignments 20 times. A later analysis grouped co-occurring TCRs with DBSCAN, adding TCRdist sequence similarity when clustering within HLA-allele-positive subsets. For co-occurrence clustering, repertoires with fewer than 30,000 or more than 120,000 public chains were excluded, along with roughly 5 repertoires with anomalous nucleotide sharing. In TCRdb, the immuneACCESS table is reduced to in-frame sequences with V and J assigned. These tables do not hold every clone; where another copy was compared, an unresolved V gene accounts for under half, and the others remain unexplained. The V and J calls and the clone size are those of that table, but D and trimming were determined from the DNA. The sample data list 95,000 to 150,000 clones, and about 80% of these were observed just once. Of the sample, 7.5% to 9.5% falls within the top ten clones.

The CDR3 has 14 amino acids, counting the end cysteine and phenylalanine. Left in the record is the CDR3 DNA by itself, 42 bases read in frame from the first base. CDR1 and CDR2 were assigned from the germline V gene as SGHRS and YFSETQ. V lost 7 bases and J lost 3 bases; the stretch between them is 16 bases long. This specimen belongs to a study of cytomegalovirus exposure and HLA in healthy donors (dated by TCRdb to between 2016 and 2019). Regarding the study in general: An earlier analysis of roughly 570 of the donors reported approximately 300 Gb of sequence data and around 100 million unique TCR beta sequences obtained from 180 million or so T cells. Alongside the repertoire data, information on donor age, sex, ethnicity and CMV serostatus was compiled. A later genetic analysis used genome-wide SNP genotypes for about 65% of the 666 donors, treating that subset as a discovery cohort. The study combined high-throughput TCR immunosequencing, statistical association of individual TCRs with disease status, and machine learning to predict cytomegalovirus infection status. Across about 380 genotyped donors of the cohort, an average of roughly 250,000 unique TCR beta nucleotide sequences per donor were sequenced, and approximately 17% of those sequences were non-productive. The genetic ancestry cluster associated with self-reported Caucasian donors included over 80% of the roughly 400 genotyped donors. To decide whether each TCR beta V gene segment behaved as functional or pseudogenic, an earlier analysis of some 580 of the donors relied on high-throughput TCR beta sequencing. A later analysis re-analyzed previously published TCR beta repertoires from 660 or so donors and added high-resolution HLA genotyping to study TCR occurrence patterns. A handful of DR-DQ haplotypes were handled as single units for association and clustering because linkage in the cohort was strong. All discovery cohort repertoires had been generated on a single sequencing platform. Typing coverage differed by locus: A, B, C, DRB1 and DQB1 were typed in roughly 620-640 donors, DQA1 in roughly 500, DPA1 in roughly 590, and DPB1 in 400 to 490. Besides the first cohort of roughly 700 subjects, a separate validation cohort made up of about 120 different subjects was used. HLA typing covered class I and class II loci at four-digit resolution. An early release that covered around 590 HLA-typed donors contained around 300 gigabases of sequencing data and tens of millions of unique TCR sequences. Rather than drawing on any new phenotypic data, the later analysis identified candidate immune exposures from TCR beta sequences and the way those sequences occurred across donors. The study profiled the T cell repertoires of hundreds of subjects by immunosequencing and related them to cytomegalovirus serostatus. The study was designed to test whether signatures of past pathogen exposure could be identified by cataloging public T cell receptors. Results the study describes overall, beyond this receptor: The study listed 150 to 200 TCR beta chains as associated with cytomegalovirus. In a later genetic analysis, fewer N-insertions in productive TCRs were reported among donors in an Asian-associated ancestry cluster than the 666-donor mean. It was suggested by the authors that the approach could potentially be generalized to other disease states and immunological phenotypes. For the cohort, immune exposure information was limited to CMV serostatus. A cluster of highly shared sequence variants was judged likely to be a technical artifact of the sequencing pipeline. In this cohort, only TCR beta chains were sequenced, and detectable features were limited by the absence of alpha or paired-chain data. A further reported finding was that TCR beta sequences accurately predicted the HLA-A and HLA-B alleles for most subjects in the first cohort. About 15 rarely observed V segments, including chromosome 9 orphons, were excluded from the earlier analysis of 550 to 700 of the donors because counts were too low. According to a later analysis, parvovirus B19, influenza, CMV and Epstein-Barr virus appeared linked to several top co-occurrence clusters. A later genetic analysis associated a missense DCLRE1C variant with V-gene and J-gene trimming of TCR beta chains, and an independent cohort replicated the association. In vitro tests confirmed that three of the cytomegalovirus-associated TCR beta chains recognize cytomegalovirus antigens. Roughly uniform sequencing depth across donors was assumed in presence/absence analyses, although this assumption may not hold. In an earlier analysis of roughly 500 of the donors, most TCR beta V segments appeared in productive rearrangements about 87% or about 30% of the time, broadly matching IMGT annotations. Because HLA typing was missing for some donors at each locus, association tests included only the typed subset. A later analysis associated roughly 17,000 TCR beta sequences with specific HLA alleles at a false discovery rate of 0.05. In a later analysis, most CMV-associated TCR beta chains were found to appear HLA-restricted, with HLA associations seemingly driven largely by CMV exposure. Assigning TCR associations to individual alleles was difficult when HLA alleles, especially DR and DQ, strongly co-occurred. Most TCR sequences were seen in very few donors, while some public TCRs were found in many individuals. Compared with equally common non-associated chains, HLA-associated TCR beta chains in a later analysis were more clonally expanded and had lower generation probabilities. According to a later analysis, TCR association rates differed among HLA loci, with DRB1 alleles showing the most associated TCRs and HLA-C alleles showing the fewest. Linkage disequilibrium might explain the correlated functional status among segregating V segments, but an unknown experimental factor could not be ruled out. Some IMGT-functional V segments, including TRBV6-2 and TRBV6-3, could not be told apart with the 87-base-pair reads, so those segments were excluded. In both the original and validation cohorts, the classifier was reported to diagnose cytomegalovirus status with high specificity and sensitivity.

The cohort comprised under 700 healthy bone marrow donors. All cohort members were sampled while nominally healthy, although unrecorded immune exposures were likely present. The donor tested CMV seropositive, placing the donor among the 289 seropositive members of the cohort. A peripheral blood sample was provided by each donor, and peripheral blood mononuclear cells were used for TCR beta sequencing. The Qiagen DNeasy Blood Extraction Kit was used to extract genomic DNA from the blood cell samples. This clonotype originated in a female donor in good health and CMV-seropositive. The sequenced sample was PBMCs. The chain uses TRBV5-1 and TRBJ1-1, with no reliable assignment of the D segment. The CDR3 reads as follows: CASQVSLRDTEAFF. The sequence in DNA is TGCGCCAGCCAGGTTTCATTGCGGGACACTGAAGCTTTCTTT.